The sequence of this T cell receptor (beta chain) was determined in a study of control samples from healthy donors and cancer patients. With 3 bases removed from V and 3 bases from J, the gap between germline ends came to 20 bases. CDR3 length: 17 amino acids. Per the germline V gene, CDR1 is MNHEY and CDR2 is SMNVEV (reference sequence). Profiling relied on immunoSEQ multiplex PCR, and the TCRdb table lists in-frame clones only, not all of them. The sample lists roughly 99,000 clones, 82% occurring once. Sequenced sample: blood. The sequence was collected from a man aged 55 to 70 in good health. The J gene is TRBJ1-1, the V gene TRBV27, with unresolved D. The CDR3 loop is CASSLRTPKMSHTEAFF. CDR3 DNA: TGTGCCAGCAGTTTGAGGACCCCAAAAATGAGTCACACTGAAGCTTTCTTT.